The source of this T cell receptor beta chain is a study of T cells in Graves' hyperthyroidism and ophthalmopathy. Study results and caveats: From stable hyperthyroidism, ophthalmopathy was separated by a 13 V-J model.

The CDR3 regions of TCR beta were amplified from RNA transcripts. With the HTBI primer set, the TCR CDR3 went through a first round of RT-PCR. In TCRdb, the multiplex PCR reads were re-called with MiXCR into one record per CDR3 protein. The sample lists over 350,000 distinct CDR3 sequences; around 15% were seen once. CDR1 MNHEY and CDR2 SMNVEV come from the germline V gene (reference sequence). The CDR3 totals 22 residues. With 7 bases removed from V and 0 bases from J, the gap between germline ends came to 33 bases. This clonotype was detected ten times or more. What it recognizes is unknown. Based on clinical symptoms, serum thyroxine and TRAb, thyroid ultrasound and orbital computed tomography, diagnoses were reached.

Sequencing input: blood. This receptor was identified in a man aged 50-60 years with Graves' ophthalmopathy. The chain couples TRBV27 to TRBJ1-4; tentatively, D is TRBD1 (6 bases). CDR3 region: CASTINRGGRDCFYATNEKLFF. The CDR3 DNA reads TGTGCCAGCACCATCAACCGGGGGGGCCGGGACTGCTTTTATGCAACTAATGAAAAACTGTTTTTT.